A single sample is the source of the 17 T cell receptor beta chains below, sequenced in a study of Graves' ophthalmopathy and Graves' hyperthyroidism (dated by TCRdb to 2017 to 2018). Instrument used: Illumina HiSeq 2000. For repertoire sequencing, the TCR beta CDR3 regions were amplified from RNA transcripts. HTBI primers and the Qiagen OneStep RT-PCR kit were used in a first-round RT-PCR, which was followed by a second-round multiplex PCR, size selection and purification. TCRdb applied fastp at Q25 and MiXCR to the public reads, then kept only in-frame beta chains. Rows are unified per CDR3 protein, each entry keeping the most common DNA and genes. The sample table lists hundreds of thousands of distinct CDR3 sequences, 22% of them with a count of one. More than 5.5% of the sample is in the top ten clones. The specimen sequenced was peripheral blood. The receptors come from a woman aged 18 to 35 with stable Graves' hyperthyroidism. Some clones in this sample may be carry-over from other donors' samples. Donor details come from another sample of the same person, matched by shared clones.

The chain employs TRBV20-1 and TRBJ1-1; TRBD1 might be the D (6 bases). V was trimmed by 6 bases and J by 1 base, leaving 18 bases between them. Germline CDR1 DFQATT, CDR2 SNEGSKA (reference sequence). This CDR3 is built from 15 residues. CDR3 sequence: CSAHLRGGQNTEAFF. The CDR3 bases are TGCAGTGCCCACCTAAGGGGGGGTCAGAACACTGAAGCTTTCTTT.

This clonotype was found many times. The chain recombines TRBV10-3 with TRBJ2-7; 7 bases match TRBD2. Germline CDR1 is ENHRY and CDR2 is SYGVKD. The CDR3 totals 15 residues. Trimming cost V 10 bases and J 6 bases; bases outside gene matches: 18. The CDR3, as DNA: TGTGCCACGAAACCTTCCTCGCGGGAGTTTTCCGAGCAGTACTTC. Amino acids: CATKPSSREFSEQYF.

This clonotype has just a few counts. This chain uses TRBV6-1 with TRBJ2-5; D is uncertain. From germline, CDR1 is MNHNS and CDR2 SASEGT. V lost 6 bases and J lost 4, with 12 bases in between. The CDR3 length is 13 residues. The CDR3 loop is CASSKGYGETQYF. CDR3 coding DNA: TGTGCCAGCAGCAAAGGGTACGGAGAGACCCAGTACTTC.

This clonotype was observed a few times. The chain is built from TRBV15 and TRBJ2-5; possibly TRBD1 for D (6 bases). Trimming took off 8 bases at V and 5 bases at J, with 30 bases between the two ends. CDR3 size: 18 residues. The germline CDR1 and CDR2 sequences are LNHNV and YYDKDF (reference sequence). The CDR3 DNA sequence: TGTGCCACCTCGCTAGATGGCCCTCGTGGGGGCTTTCTGGAGACCCAGTACTTC. Encoded protein: CATSLDGPRGGFLETQYF.

In this sample, this clonotype turned up a few times. This rearrangement joins TRBV29-1 to TRBJ2-4; 11 positions agree with TRBD1. The CDR3 runs 12 residues. V lost 5 bases and J lost 8; bases outside the gene matches: 2. CDR1 is SQVTM and CDR2 is ANQGSEA in the germline V gene. CDR3 nucleotide sequence: TGCAGCGTTTCGGGACAGGGGGACATTCAGTACTTC. It specifies CSVSGQGDIQYF.

This clonotype has ten or more counts. The chain employs TRBV11-2 and TRBJ2-5; 7 nucleotides line up with TRBD1. Germline trimming cut 4 bases from V and 2 bases from J; bases unmatched to any gene: 4. Germline V lookup: CDR1 SGHAT, CDR2 FQNNGV. There are 14 residues in the CDR3. The CDR3 loop is CASSSWDRQETQYF. The CDR3 DNA sequence: TGTGCCAGCAGCTCCTGGGACAGACAAGAGACCCAGTACTTC.

The chain joins TRBV6-4 to TRBJ1-1; D is undetermined. The CDR3 length is 14 residues. The V and J ends lost 6 bases and 1 base respectively, with 12 bases between them. Looked up from germline, CDR1 is MRHNA and CDR2 is SNTAGT. The DNA of the CDR3 is TGTGCCAGCAGCATGACACTTCCGAACACTGAAGCTTTCTTT. It yields the protein CASSMTLPNTEAFF.

This chain uses TRBV12-3 or TRBV12-4 with TRBJ2-6; 7 nucleotides agree with TRBD1. Trimming took 5 bases from V and 2 from J; bases not matched to a gene: 3. The CDR3 is 15 amino acids. The CDR3 protein is CASSKDRAGANVLTF. For the CDR3, the DNA is TGTGCCAGCAGTAAAGACAGGGCTGGGGCCAACGTCCTGACTTTC.

This clonotype was seen ten or more times. The rearrangement uses TRBV2 and TRBJ1-1; D may be TRBD1 (6 bases). The CDR3 extends over 13 amino acids. V lost 9 bases and J 3 bases, leaving 14 bases between the germline ends. In germline, CDR1 is SNHLY, CDR2 FYNNEI. The CDR3 protein is CARLDRRYTEAFF. The CDR3 nucleotides are TGTGCCAGGTTGGACAGAAGGTACACTGAAGCTTTCTTT.

This clonotype was seen repeatedly, ten times or more. The chain is built from TRBV6-1 and TRBJ1-2; D not resolved. The V end was cut by 2 bases, the J end by 2 bases, with 15 bases between. CDR3 size: 16 residues. CDR1 MNHNS and CDR2 SASEGT come from the germline V gene. In nucleotides, the CDR3 is TGTGCCAGCAGTGAAATGGTTCTGCGGAACAACTATGGCTACACCTTC. Translated: CASSEMVLRNNYGYTF.

This clonotype was counted at least ten times. This chain connects TRBV7-6 to TRBJ2-7, with a tentative D call TRBD2 (5 bases). The V end lost 5 bases, the J end lost 1 base, and 15 bases lay between the germline ends. CDR1 SGHVS and CDR2 FNYEAQ come from the germline V gene. This CDR3 contains 15 residues. The CDR3 region is CASSPNPGKSYEQYF. In DNA, the CDR3 is TGTGCCAGCAGCCCAAACCCCGGGAAGTCCTACGAGCAGTACTTC. The whole variable domain, filled in from reference TRBV7-6 and TRBJ2-7, reads GAGVSQSPRYKVTKRGQDVALRCDPISGHVSLYWYRQALGQGPEFLTYFNYEAQQDKSGLPNDRFSAERPEGSISTLTIQRTEQRDSAMYRCASSPNPGKSYEQYFGPGTRLTVT.

On this clonotype itself: Given a much more abundant clone one base away, this may be a read error. The chain recombines TRBV6-2 or TRBV6-3 with TRBJ1-1; D might be TRBD1 (6 bases). Germline CDR1 reads MNHEY; CDR2 reads SVGEGT. The CDR3 has 13 amino acids. CDR3 region: CAVGGGQFVEACF. CDR3 nucleotide sequence: TGTGCCGTCGGTGGGGGGCAGTTTGTCGAAGCTTGCTTT.

This clonotype has more than one count but fewer than ten. The chain recombines TRBV11-2 with TRBJ1-1; D is unclear. V was pared by 8 bases and J by 2 bases, with 9 bases between. CDR1 is SGHAT and CDR2 is FQNNGV in the germline V gene. CDR3 length equals 12 residues. The CDR3 DNA reads as TGTGCCAGCCGTGGGTTTAACACTGAAGCTTTCTTT. This gives the protein CASRGFNTEAFF.

This clonotype was seen many times. The chain carries TRBV7-9 and TRBJ2-5, with 11 bases fitting TRBD2. CDR1 and CDR2 from the germline V gene are SEHNR and FQNEAQ (reference sequence). The CDR3 runs 14 residues. The trim removed 5 bases at V and 2 bases at J, leaving 1 base unmatched. Here the CDR3 DNA reads TGTGCCAGCAGCCGACTAGCGGGGCAAGAGACCCAGTACTTC. Translation gives CASSRLAGQETQYF.

This clonotype showed up many times. The CDR3 spells CASSLEGQGPYEQYF. The CDR3 coding sequence is TGTGCCAGCAGCTTAGAGGGACAGGGGCCCTACGAGCAGTACTTC. The chain combines TRBV11-2 with TRBJ2-7; 10 bases align to TRBD1. This CDR3 spans 15 amino acids. Germline CDR1 SGHAT, CDR2 FQNNGV. J gave up 2 bases and V 0 bases, and 1 base lay outside the gene matches. Full variable domain (remainder filled in from reference TRBV11-2 and TRBJ2-7): EAGVAQSPRYKIIEKRQSVAFWCNPISGHATLYWYQQILGQGPKLLIQFQNNGVVDDSQLPKDRFSAERLKGVDSTLKIQPAKLEDSAVYLCASSLEGQGPYEQYFGPGTRLTVT.

Many counts were recorded for this clonotype. The gene calls are TRBV12-3 or TRBV12-4 and TRBJ1-1; 7 bases agree with TRBD1. V lost 5 bases, J lost 1 base, and 4 bases stayed unmatched. This CDR3 is 14 amino acids long. This CDR3 is CASSQYRGNTEAFF. The CDR3 coding sequence is TGTGCCAGCAGTCAGTACAGGGGGAACACTGAAGCTTTCTTT.

This clonotype has ten or more counts. This rearrangement joins TRBV12-3 or TRBV12-4 to TRBJ1-5; D remains ambiguous. V lost 7 bases and J lost 6, with 10 bases in between. The CDR3 extends over 12 amino acids. The CDR3 spells CASTARGQPQHF. The CDR3 coding sequence is TGTGCCAGCACCGCCCGGGGTCAGCCCCAGCATTTT.